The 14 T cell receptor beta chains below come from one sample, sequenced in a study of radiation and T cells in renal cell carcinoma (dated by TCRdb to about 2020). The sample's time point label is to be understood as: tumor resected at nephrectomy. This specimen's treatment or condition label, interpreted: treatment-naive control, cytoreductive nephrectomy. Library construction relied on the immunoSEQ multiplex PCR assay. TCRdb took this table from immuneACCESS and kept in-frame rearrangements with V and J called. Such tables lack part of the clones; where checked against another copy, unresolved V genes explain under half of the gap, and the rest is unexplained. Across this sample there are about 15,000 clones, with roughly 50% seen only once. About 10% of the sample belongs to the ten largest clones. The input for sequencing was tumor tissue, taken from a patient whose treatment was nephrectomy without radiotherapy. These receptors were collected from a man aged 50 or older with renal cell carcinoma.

The CDR3 DNA follows: TGTGCCAGCAGCGTTACGTGGGGTTACAATTCACCCCTCCACTTT. Protein: CASSVTWGYNSPLHF. The V call is TRBV6-6, the J call TRBJ1-6; unclear D gene. Germline assignment: CDR1 MNHNY and CDR2 SVGAGI (reference sequence). Trimming pared 6 bases from V and 7 bases from J, leaving 16 bases between. The CDR3 spans 15 residues.

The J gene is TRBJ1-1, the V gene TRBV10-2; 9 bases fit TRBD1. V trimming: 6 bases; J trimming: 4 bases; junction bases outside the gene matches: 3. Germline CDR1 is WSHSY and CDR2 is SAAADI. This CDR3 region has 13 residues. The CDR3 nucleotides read TGCGCCAGCAGCCAGGACAGGGGCACTGAAGCTTTCTTT. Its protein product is CASSQDRGTEAFF.

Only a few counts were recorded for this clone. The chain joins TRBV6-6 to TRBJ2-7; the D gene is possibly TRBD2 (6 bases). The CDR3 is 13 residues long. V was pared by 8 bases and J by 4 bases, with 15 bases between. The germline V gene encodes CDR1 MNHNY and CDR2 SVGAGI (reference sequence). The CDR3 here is CASLGGAPYEQYF. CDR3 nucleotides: TGTGCCAGCCTTGGAGGGGCACCTTACGAGCAGTACTTC.

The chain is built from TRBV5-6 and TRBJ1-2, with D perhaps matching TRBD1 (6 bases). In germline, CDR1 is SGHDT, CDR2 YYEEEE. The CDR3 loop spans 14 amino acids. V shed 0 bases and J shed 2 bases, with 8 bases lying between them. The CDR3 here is CASSLGTVNYGYTF. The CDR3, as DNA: TGTGCCAGCAGCTTGGGGACAGTCAACTATGGCTACACCTTC.

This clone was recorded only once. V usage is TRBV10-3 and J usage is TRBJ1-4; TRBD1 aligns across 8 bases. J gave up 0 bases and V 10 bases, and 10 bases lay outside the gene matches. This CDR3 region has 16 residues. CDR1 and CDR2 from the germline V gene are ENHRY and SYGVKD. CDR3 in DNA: TGTGCCACTCGGGGGACAGGAGCCTCAACTAATGAAAAACTGTTTTTT. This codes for CATRGTGASTNEKLFF.

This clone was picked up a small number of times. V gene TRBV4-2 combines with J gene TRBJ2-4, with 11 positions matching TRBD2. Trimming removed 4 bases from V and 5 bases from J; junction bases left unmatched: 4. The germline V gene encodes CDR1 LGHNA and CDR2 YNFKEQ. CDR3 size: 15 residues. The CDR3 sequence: CASSLLLAGENIQYF. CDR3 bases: TGTGCCAGCAGCCTCCTACTAGCGGGGGAAAACATTCAGTACTTC.

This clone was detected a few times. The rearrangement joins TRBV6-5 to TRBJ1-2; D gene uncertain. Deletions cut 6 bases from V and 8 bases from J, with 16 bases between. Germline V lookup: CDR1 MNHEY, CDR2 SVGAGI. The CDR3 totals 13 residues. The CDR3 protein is CASSSDLLGGYTF. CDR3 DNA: TGTGCCAGCAGCAGCGACCTCCTCGGGGGCTACACCTTC.

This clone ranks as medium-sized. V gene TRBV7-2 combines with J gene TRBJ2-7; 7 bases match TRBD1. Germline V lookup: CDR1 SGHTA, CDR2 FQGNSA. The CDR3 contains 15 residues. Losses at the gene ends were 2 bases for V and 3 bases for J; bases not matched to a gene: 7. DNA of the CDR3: TGTGCCAGCAGCTTACTAGGGGGCTCTAGCTACGAGCAGTACTTC. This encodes CASSLLGGSSYEQYF.

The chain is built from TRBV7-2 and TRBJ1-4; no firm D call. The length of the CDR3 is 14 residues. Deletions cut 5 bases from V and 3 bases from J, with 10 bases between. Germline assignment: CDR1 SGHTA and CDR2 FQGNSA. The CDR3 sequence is CASSQSESNEKLFF. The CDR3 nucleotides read TGTGCCAGCAGCCAATCGGAATCTAATGAAAAACTGTTTTTT.

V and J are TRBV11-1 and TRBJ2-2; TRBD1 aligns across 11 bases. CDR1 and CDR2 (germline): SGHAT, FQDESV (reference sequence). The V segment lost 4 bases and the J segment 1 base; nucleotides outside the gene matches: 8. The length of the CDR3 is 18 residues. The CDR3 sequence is CASSSGQGGWLNTGELFF. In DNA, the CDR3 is TGTGCCAGCAGCTCGGGACAGGGGGGATGGCTGAACACCGGGGAGCTGTTTTTT.

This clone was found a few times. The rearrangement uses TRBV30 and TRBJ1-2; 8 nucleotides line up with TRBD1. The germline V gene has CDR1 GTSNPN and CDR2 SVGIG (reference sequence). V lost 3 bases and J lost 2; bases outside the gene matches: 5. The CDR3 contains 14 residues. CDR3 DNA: TGTGCCTGGAGGGAGGCAGGGGGCAACTATGGCTACACCTTC. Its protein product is CAWREAGGNYGYTF.

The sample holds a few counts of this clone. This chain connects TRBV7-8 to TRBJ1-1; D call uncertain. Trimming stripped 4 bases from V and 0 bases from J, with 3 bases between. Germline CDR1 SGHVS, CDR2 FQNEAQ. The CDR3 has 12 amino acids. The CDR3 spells CASSWMNTEAFF. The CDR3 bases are TGTGCCAGCAGCTGGATGAACACTGAAGCTTTCTTT.

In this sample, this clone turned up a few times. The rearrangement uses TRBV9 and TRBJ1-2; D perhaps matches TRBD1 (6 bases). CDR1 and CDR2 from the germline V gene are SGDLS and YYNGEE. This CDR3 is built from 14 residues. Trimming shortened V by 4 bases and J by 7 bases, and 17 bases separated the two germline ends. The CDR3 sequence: CASSPGSQGGGYTF. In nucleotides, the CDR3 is TGTGCCAGCAGCCCAGGGTCACAGGGTGGTGGCTACACCTTC.

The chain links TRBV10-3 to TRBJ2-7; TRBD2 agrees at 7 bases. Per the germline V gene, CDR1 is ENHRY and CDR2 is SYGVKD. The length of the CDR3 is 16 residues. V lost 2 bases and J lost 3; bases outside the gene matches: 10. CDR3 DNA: TGTGCCATCAGTGAGAATGAGGCTAGCGGAAACTACGAGCAGTACTTC. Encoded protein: CAISENEASGNYEQYF.